The clone carrying this T cell receptor beta chain was picked up a small number of times. Its antigen is as yet unknown. The CDR3 is 16 residues long. CDR1 is SGHNT and CDR2 is YENEEA in the germline V gene. V dropped 6 bases and J dropped 0; count of bases not matched to a gene: 8. Profiling relied on immunoSEQ multiplex PCR, and the TCRdb table lists in-frame clones only, not all of them. The repertoire has about 50,000 clones, approximately 72% of them found once; the top ten carry approximately 12%. This sample was included in a study of PD-1 blockade in classical Hodgkin lymphoma. Study-wide results and caveats: Complete responders had baseline diversity similar to newly diagnosed patients. CD4+ TCR diversity rose significantly by C4D1, and CD8+ TCR diversity did not. Newly diagnosed patients reportedly trailed healthy donors in baseline TCR diversity.

Time point reported: cycle 4 day 1 (C4D1), after six to seven weeks of nivolumab. Following autologous stem cell transplantation, relapse occurred in every patient, and exposure to brentuximab vedotin varied. Classifying best responses yielded complete response, partial response or progressive disease. The sequence was obtained from a human donor with classical Hodgkin lymphoma. This specimen was peripheral blood mononuclear cells (PBMCs), taken before the fourth cycle of nivolumab. The V gene is TRBV11-3, the J gene TRBJ2-1, with 7 positions matching TRBD1. CDR3 sequence: CASSFTGASSYNEQFF. CDR3 DNA sequence: TGTGCCAGCAGTTTTACAGGGGCCAGCTCCTACAATGAGCAGTTCTTC.